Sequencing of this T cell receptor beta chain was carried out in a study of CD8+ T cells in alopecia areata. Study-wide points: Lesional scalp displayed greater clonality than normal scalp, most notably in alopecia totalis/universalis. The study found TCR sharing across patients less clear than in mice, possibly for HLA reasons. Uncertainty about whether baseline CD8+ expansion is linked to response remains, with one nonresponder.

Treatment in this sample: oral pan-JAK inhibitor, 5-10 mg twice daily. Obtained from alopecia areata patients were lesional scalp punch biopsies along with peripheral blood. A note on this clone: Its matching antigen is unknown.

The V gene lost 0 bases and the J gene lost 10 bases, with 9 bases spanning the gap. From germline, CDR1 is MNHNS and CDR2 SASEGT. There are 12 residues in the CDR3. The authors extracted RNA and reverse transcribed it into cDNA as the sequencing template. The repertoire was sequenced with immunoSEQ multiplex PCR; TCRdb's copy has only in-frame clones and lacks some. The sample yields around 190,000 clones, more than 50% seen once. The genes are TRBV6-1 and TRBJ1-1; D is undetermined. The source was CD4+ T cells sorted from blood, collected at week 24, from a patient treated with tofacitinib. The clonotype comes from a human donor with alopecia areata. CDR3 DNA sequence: TGTGCCAGCAGTGAAGCGACCTCACTAGCTTTCTTT. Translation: CASSEATSLAFF.